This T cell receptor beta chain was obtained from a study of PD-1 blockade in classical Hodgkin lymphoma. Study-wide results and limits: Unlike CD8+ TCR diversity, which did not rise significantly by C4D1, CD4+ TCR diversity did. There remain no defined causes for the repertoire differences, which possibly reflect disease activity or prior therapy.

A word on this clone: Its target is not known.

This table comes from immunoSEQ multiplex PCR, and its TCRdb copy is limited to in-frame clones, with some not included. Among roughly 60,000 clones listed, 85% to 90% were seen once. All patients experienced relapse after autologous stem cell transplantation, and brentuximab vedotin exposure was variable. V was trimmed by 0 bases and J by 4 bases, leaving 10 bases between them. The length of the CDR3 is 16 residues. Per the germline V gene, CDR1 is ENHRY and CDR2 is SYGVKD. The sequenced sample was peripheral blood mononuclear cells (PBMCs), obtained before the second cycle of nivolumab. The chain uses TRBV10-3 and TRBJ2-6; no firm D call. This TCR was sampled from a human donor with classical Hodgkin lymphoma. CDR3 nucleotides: TGTGCCATCAGTGAGTCGTTTGTTGGCGGGGCCAACGTCCTGACTTTC. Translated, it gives CAISESFVGGANVLTF.